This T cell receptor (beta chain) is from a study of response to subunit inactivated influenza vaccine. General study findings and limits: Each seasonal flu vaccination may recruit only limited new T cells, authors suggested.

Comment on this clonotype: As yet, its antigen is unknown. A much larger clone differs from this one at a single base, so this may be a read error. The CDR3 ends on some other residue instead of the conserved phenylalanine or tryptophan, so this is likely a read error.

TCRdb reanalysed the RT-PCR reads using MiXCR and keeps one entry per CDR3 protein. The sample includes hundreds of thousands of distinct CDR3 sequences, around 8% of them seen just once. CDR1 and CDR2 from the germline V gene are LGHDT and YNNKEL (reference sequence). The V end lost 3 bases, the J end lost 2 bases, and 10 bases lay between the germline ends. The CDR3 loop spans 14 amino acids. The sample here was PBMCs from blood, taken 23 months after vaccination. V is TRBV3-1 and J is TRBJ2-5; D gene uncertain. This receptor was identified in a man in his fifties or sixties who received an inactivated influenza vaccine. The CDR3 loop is CASSQSQNQETQYY. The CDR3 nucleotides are TGTGCCAGCAGCCAGAGCCAGAATCAAGAGACCCAGTACTAC.